This entry is about one TCR beta chain. Its matching antigen is unknown. The sample comes from a study of cytomegalovirus exposure and HLA in healthy donors. Findings and limits, study-wide: Specificity of a few CMV-associated chains for CMV antigens was verified in vitro. Presence/absence analyses rested on an assumption that sequencing depth was roughly uniform across donors. When the data were analyzed later, several of the most significant clusters appeared to be linked to common viral pathogens.

This CDR3 region has 13 residues. V lost 6 bases, J lost 5 bases, and 11 bases lay in between. The germline V gene has CDR1 MNHEY and CDR2 SMNVEV (reference sequence). It was with 60 Vbeta and 13 Jbeta primers that the PCR ran. Sequenced by immunoSEQ multiplex PCR; TCRdb stores in-frame clones only, minus some. The repertoire holds 150,000 to 200,000 clones, with approximately 79% as singletons. This receptor was identified in a middle-aged man in good health and CMV-seropositive. Sequencing input: PBMCs. This chain links TRBV27 with TRBJ1-5; D is uncertain. The DNA for the CDR3 is TGTGCCAGCAGGGCGGATGGGTATCAGCCCCAGCATTTT. Residues: CASRADGYQPQHF.